This T cell receptor (beta chain) was recovered during a study of T cell responses to AZD1222 COVID-19 vaccine. Findings and caveats of the study: Clonal diversity may have been underestimated in mostly white British donors.

To note about this clone: The antigen is not known.

This table comes from immunoSEQ multiplex PCR, and its TCRdb copy is limited to in-frame clones, with some not included. The repertoire holds 100,000 to 150,000 clones, with about 89% as singletons. This CDR3 has 15 residues. Trimming stripped 2 bases from V and 4 bases from J, with 13 bases between. Germline V gene data show CDR1 as MNHNS and CDR2 as SASEGT. This sequence was found in an adult in good health. V gene TRBV6-1 combines with J gene TRBJ2-3; the D gene is possibly TRBD2 (7 bases). Specimen: peripheral blood, collected on day 0 of AZD1222 vaccination. CDR3 amino acids: CASSERRGGPDTQYF. The CDR3 DNA reads as TGTGCCAGCAGTGAAAGGAGGGGGGGCCCAGATACGCAGTATTTT.